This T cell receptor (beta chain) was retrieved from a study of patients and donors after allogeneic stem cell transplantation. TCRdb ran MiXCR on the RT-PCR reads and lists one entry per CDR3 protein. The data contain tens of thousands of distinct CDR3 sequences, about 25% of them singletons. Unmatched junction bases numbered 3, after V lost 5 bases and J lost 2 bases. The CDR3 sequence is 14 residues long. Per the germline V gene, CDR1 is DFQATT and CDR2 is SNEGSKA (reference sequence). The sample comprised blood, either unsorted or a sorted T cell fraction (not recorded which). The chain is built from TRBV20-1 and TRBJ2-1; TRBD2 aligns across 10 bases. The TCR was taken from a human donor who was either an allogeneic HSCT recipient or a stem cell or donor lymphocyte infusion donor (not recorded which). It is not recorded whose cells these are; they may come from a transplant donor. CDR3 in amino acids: CSAPTSGAYNEQFF. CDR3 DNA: TGCAGTGCTCCCACTAGCGGGGCCTACAATGAGCAGTTCTTC.